The present TCR beta chain was sequenced within a study of cytomegalovirus exposure and HLA in healthy donors. Study-level information: The same platform was used for the 130 or so validation repertoires as for the 600 to 700 first-cohort repertoires, as reported in a later analysis. Findings and limits, study-wide: Rarity held for most TCR sequences, but there were some public TCRs that occurred in many donors. High sensitivity and specificity were reportedly achieved when the classifier diagnosed cytomegalovirus status.

About this clone: What it binds is not known.

Profiled with immunoSEQ multiplex PCR; TCRdb holds only in-frame clones, not every one. Here the sample spans around 94,000 clones, roughly 94% being singletons. Per germline, CDR1 SNHLY and CDR2 FYNNEI. V dropped 5 bases and J dropped 6; count of bases not matched to a gene: 3. The CDR3 extends over 14 amino acids. While the first cohort had fewer than 850 subjects, the donors belonged to the separate validation cohort of 100 to 150 subjects. The sequencing input was PBMCs. The chain recombines TRBV2 with TRBJ2-1, with TRBD1 matching over 11 bases. The sequence was collected from a woman aged 18 to 35 in good health and CMV-seronegative. For the CDR3, the DNA is TGTGCCAGCAGTTGGACAGGGGGCGCCAATGAGCAGTTCTTC. Amino acid sequence: CASSWTGGANEQFF. Complete variable domain (other parts from reference TRBV2 and TRBJ2-1): EPEVTQTPSHQVTQMGQEVILRCVPISNHLYFYWYRQILGQKVEFLVSFYNNEISEKSEIFDDQFSVERPDGSNFTLKIRSTKLEDSAMYFCASSWTGGANEQFFGPGTRLTVL.